Many counts were recorded for the clone carrying this T cell receptor beta chain. The data stem from a study of T cell repertoires in cytomegalovirus infection. Germline-derived CDR1 and CDR2 are SGHTA and FQGNSA. V dropped 5 bases and J dropped 4 bases, with 14 bases sitting between them. The CDR3 loop spans 15 amino acids. TCRdb reprocessed the reads with MiXCR, giving one entry per CDR3 protein. The sample contains roughly 250,000 distinct CDR3 sequences, roughly an eighth of which appear only once. The receptor comes from a human donor in good health (CMV status not recorded). Some clones in this sample may be carry-over from other donors' samples. The sequencing input was PBMCs. The rearrangement joins TRBV7-2 to TRBJ2-2; the D gene is possibly TRBD2 (7 bases). Here the CDR3 reads CASSPRRGPTGELFF. The DNA for the CDR3 is TGTGCCAGCAGCCCTAGGCGGGGGCCCACCGGGGAGCTGTTTTTT.